This T cell receptor beta chain is drawn from a study of T cell responses to AZD1222 COVID-19 vaccine. About this clone: Its antigen is not known. Mismatch with germline at one junction end may stem from a read error.

Whether given at about 4 or about 12 weeks, second doses were pooled. TCRdb keeps only in-frame clones here, not all; method: immunoSEQ multiplex PCR. The sample contains more than 110,000 clones, 70% to 90% of which appear only once. Study-wide results and caveats: It was only after the peak T cell response that any repertoires were sampled.

The source material was peripheral blood, sampled 28 days after the second AZD1222 dose. This clonotype originated in an adult who received the AZD1222 COVID-19 vaccine.

This chain's CDR3 is CASSLDSGSFNYEQYF. CDR3 DNA sequence: TGTGCCAGTAGTTTAGATAGCGGGAGTTTTAACTACGAGCAGTACTTC. The chain uses TRBV19 and TRBJ2-7; 9 nucleotides agree with TRBD2. From germline, CDR1 is LNHDA and CDR2 SQIVND (reference sequence). CDR3 length: 16 amino acids.